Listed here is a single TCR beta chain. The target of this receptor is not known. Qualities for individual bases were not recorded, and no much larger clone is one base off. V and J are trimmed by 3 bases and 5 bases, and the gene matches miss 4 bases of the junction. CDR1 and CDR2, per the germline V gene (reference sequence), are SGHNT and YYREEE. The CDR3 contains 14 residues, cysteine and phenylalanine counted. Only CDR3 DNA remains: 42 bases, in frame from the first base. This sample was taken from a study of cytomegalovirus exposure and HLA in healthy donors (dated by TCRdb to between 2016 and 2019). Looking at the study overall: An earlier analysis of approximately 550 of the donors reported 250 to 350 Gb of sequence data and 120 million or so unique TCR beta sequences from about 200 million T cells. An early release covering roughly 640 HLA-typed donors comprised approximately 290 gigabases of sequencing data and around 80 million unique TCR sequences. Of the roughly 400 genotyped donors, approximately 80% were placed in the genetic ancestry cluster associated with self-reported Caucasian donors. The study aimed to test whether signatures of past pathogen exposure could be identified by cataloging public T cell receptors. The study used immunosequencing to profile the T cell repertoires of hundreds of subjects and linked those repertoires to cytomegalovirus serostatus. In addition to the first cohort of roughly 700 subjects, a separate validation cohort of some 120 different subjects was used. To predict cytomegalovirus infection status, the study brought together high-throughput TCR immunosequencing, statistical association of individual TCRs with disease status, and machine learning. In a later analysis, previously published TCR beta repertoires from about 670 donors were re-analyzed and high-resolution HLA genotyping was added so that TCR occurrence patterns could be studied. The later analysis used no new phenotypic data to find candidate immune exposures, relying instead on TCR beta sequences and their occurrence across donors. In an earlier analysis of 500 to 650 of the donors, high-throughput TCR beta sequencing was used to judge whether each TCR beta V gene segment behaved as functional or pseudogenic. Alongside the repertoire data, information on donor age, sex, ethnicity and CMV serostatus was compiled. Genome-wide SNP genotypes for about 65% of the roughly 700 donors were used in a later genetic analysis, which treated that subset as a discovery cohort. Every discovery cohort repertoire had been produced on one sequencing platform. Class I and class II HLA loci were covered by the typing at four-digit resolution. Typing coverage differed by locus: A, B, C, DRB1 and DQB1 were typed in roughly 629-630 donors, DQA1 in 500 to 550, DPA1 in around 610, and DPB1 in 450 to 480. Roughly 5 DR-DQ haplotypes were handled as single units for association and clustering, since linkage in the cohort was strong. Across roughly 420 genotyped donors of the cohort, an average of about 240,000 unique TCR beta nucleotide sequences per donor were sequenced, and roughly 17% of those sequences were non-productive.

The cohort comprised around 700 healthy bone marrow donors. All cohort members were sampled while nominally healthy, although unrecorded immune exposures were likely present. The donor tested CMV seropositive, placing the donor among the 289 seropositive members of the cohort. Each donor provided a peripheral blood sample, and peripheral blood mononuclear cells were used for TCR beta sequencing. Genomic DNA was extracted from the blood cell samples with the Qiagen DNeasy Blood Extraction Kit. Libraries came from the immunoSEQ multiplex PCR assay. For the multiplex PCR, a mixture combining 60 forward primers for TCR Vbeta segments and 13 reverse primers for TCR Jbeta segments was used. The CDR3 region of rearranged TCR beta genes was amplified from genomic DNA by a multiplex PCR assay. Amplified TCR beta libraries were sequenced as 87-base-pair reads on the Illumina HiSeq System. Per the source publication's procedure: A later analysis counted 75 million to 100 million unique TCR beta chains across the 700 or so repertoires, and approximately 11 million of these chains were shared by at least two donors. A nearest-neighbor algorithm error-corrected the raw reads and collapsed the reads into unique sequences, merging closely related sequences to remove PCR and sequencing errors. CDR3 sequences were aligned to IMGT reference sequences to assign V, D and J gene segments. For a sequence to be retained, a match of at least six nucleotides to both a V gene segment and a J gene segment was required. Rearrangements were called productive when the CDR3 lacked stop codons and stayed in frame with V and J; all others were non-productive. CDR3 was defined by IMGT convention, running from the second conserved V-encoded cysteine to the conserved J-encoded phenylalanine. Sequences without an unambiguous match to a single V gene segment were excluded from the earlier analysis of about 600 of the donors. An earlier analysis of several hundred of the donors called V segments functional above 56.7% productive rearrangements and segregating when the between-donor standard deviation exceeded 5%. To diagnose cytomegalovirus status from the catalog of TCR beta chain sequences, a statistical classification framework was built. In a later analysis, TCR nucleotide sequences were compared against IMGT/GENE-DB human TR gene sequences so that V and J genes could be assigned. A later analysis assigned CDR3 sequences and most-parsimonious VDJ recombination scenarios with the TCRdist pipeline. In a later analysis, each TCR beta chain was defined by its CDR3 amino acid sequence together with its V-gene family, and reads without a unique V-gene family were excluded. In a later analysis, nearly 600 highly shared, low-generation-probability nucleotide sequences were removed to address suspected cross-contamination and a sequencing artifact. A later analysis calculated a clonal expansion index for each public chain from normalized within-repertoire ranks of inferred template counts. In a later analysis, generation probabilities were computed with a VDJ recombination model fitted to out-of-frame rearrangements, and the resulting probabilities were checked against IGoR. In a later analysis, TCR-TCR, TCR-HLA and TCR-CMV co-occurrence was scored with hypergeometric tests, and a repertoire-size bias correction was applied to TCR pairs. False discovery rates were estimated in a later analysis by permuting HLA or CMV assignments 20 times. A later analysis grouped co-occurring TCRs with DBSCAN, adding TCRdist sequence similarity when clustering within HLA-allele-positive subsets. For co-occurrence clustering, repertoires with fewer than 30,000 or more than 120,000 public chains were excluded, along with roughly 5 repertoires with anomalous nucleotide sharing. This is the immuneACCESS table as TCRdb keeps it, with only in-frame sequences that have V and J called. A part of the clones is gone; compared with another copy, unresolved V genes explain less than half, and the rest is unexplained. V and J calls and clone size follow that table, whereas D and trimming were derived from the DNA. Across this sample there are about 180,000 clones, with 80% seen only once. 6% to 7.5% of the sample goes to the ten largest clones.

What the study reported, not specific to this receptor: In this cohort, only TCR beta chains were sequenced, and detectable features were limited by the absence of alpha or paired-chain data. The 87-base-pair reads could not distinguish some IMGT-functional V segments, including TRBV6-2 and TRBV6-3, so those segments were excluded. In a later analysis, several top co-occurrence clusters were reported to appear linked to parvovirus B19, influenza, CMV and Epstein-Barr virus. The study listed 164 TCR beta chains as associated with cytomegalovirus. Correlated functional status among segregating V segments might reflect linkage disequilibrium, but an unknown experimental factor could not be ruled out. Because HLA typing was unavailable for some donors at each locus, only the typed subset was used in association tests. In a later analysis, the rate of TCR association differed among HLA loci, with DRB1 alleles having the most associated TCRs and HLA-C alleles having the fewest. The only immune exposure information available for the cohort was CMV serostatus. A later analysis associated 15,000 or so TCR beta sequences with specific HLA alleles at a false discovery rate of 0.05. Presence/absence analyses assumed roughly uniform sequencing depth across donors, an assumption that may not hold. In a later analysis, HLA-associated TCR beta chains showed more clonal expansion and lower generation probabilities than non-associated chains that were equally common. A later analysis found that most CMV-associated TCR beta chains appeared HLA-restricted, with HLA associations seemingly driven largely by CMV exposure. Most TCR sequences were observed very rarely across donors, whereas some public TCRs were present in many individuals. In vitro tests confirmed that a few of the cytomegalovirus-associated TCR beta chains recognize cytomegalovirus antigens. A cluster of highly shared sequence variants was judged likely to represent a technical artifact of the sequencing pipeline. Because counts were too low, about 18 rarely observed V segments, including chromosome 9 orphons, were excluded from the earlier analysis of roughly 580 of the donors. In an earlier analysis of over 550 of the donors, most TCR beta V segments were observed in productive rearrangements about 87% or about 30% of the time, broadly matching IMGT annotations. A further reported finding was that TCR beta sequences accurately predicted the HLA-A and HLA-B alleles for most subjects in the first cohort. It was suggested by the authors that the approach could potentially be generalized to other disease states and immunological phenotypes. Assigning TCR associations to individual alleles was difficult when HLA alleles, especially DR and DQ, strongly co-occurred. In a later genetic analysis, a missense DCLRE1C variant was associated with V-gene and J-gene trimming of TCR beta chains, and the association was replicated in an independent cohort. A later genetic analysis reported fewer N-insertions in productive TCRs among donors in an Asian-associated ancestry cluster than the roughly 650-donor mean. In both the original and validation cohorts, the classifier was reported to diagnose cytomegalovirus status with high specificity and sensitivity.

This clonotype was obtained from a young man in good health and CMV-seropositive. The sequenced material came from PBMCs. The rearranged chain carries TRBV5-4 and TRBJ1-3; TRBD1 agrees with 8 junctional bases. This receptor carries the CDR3 CASSSGQGRNTIYF. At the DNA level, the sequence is TGTGCCAGCAGCTCCGGACAGGGAAGAAACACCATATATTTT.